These T cell receptor beta chains were read from a single sample in a study of T cells after yellow fever vaccination. TCRdb re-derived calls from the 5' RACE reads in MiXCR, one entry per CDR3 protein. The sample contains a few hundred thousand distinct CDR3 sequences, more than 3.5% of which appear only once. Sequenced here: PBMCs, sampled 15 days after the yellow fever booster vaccination. Receptor source: a young man who received the YFV17D yellow fever vaccine. CDR3s include the opening cysteine and the closing phenylalanine or tryptophan. The D gene is left open where the match is weak. The size entry is marked missing in some rows and otherwise reads once, few, many or a size class.

V gene: TRBV6-6
J gene: TRBJ1-2
D gene: NA
CDR3 length: 13
clone size: many
CDR3 DNA: TGTGCCAGCAGCCGGGACGGGGGGTATGGCTACACCTTC
CDR3 protein: CASSRDGGYGYTF

V gene: TRBV7-2
J gene: TRBJ1-5
D gene: NA
CDR3 length: 15
clone size: many
CDR3 DNA: TGTGCCAGCAGCTGGGCCAGGGGAAACAATCAGCCCCAGCATTTT
CDR3 protein: CASSWARGNNQPQHF

V gene: TRBV28
J gene: TRBJ1-4
D gene: TRBD1
CDR3 length: 15
clone size: many
CDR3 DNA: TGTGCCAGCAGTTCCTCAGGGGGGACTAATGAAAAACTGTTTTTT
CDR3 protein: CASSSSGGTNEKLFF

V gene: TRBV5-1
J gene: TRBJ2-7
D gene: NA
CDR3 length: 14
clone size: many
CDR3 DNA: TGCGCCAGCCATACGGGCCGTCTCTCCCAAAAGTGGTACTTC
CDR3 protein: CASHTGRLSQKWYF

V gene: TRBV7-2
J gene: TRBJ1-6
D gene: NA
CDR3 length: 13
clone size: many
CDR3 DNA: TGTGCCAGCAGCAGGGGTGCTAATTCACCCCTCCACTTT
CDR3 protein: CASSRGANSPLHF

V gene: TRBV19
J gene: TRBJ2-4
D gene: NA
CDR3 length: 20
clone size: NA
CDR3 DNA: TGTGCCAGTAGTATATATCAGGGACGAAAGGGGCGGCGGGTCGAAAACATTCAGTACTTC
CDR3 protein: CASSIYQGRKGRRVENIQYF

V gene: TRBV29-1
J gene: TRBJ1-1
D gene: NA
CDR3 length: 14
clone size: many
CDR3 DNA: TGCAGCGTTCGCGGGACGGGGACCCTCACTGAAGCTTTCTTT
CDR3 protein: CSVRGTGTLTEAFF

V gene: TRBV19
J gene: TRBJ2-7
D gene: NA
CDR3 length: 14
clone size: many
CDR3 DNA: TGTGCCAGTACTACCAGGGATTCTCCCTACGAGCAGTACTTC
CDR3 protein: CASTTRDSPYEQYF

V gene: TRBV6-5
J gene: TRBJ1-1
D gene: NA
CDR3 length: 11
clone size: many
CDR3 DNA: TGTGCCAGCGGTAGGGGGGCCGAAGCTTTCTTT
CDR3 protein: CASGRGAEAFF

V gene: TRBV7-2
J gene: TRBJ2-3
D gene: NA
CDR3 length: 14
clone size: many
CDR3 DNA: TGTGCCAGCAGCTTTCATTCGAGCACAGATACGCAGTATTTT
CDR3 protein: CASSFHSSTDTQYF

V gene: TRBV29-1
J gene: TRBJ2-1
D gene: NA
CDR3 length: 14
clone size: many
CDR3 DNA: TGCAGCGTTGAAGTGAACAGGGTCAACAATGAGCAGTTCTTC
CDR3 protein: CSVEVNRVNNEQFF

V gene: TRBV2
J gene: TRBJ1-5
D gene: NA
CDR3 length: 14
clone size: many
CDR3 DNA: TGTGCCAGCAGTGAGCTAAACGGGAATCAGCCCCAGCATTTT
CDR3 protein: CASSELNGNQPQHF

V gene: TRBV6-1
J gene: TRBJ2-6
D gene: NA
CDR3 length: 14
clone size: many
CDR3 DNA: TGTGCCAGCACCACAAATTCTGGGGCCAACGTCCTGACTTTC
CDR3 protein: CASTTNSGANVLTF

V gene: TRBV6-6
J gene: TRBJ2-4
D gene: NA
CDR3 length: 12
clone size: many
CDR3 DNA: TGTGCCAGCAGTTCTGGCAAAAACATTCAGTACTTC
CDR3 protein: CASSSGKNIQYF

V gene: TRBV7-8
J gene: TRBJ2-7
D gene: TRBD2
CDR3 length: 17
clone size: NA
CDR3 DNA: TGTGCCAGCAGCCCTACCTTACTAGCGGGGGCCCCCTACGAGCAGTACTTC
CDR3 protein: CASSPTLLAGAPYEQYF

V gene: TRBV7-2
J gene: TRBJ1-1
D gene: NA
CDR3 length: 12
clone size: many
CDR3 DNA: TGTGCCAGCAGCCCTGCCTGGACTGAAGCTTTCTTT
CDR3 protein: CASSPAWTEAFF

V gene: TRBV5-1
J gene: TRBJ2-4
D gene: NA
CDR3 length: 15
clone size: many
CDR3 DNA: TGCGCCAGCAGCTTCTGGGATATGGCCAAAAACATTCAGTACTTC
CDR3 protein: CASSFWDMAKNIQYF

V gene: TRBV3-1
J gene: TRBJ1-4
D gene: TRBD1
CDR3 length: 17
clone size: many
CDR3 DNA: TGTGCCAGCAGCCATGCACAGGGGTACGGAACTAATGAAAAACTGTTTTTT
CDR3 protein: CASSHAQGYGTNEKLFF

V gene: TRBV20-1
J gene: TRBJ2-1
D gene: NA
CDR3 length: 12
clone size: NA
CDR3 DNA: TGCAGTGCGCAAAGCAGGGACAATGAGCAGTTCTTC
CDR3 protein: CSAQSRDNEQFF

V gene: TRBV12-3/TRBV12-4
J gene: TRBJ1-6
D gene: TRBD1
CDR3 length: 15
clone size: many
CDR3 DNA: TGTGCCAGCAGTCTAGGGACAGGGAGGAATTCACCCCTCCACTTT
CDR3 protein: CASSLGTGRNSPLHF

V gene: TRBV5-6
J gene: TRBJ1-5
D gene: NA
CDR3 length: 16
clone size: many
CDR3 DNA: TGTGCCAGCAGCTTAGGACTCCGGGGGAGCAATCAGCCCCAGCATTTT
CDR3 protein: CASSLGLRGSNQPQHF

V gene: TRBV29-1
J gene: TRBJ1-2
D gene: NA
CDR3 length: 12
clone size: NA
CDR3 DNA: TGCAGCGTTGGGGTTGGGTCGTATGGCTACACCTTC
CDR3 protein: CSVGVGSYGYTF

V gene: TRBV5-1
J gene: TRBJ1-6
D gene: NA
CDR3 length: 14
clone size: many
CDR3 DNA: TGCGCCAGCAGCAATCAGGGGCATAATTCACCCCTCCACTTT
CDR3 protein: CASSNQGHNSPLHF

V gene: TRBV14
J gene: TRBJ1-6
D gene: NA
CDR3 length: 15
clone size: many
CDR3 DNA: TGTGCCAGCAGCCTACGGGGGTCCTATAATTCACCCCTCCACTTT
CDR3 protein: CASSLRGSYNSPLHF

V gene: TRBV7-9
J gene: TRBJ2-3
D gene: TRBD2
CDR3 length: 19
clone size: many
CDR3 DNA: TGTGCCAGCAGCTCCCGGAGGGCTAGCGGGGGGCCAAGCACAGATACGCAGTATTTT
CDR3 protein: CASSSRRASGGPSTDTQYF

V gene: TRBV4-2
J gene: TRBJ2-3
D gene: TRBD2
CDR3 length: 22
clone size: many
CDR3 DNA: TGTGCCAGCAGCCTCCCAACCCCCCGGGGCCGGGGGGGCCCATCTAGCACAGATACGCAGTATTTT
CDR3 protein: CASSLPTPRGRGGPSSTDTQYF

V gene: TRBV12-3/TRBV12-4
J gene: TRBJ2-6
D gene: TRBD1
CDR3 length: 18
clone size: many
CDR3 DNA: TGTGCCAGCAGTGGCCGGACAGGTAGAGGCTCTGGGGCCAACGTCCTGACTTTC
CDR3 protein: CASSGRTGRGSGANVLTF

V gene: TRBV20-1
J gene: TRBJ1-5
D gene: NA
CDR3 length: 13
clone size: many
CDR3 DNA: TGCAGTGCTGGCGGTGGAGGGAATCAGCCCCAGCATTTT
CDR3 protein: CSAGGGGNQPQHF

V gene: TRBV4-2
J gene: TRBJ1-1
D gene: NA
CDR3 length: 14
clone size: many
CDR3 DNA: TGTGCCAGCAGCCAAGATAGGCATAGCACTGAAGCTTTCTTT
CDR3 protein: CASSQDRHSTEAFF

V gene: TRBV11-2
J gene: TRBJ2-2
D gene: NA
CDR3 length: 13
clone size: many
CDR3 DNA: TGTGCCAGCAGCTTAGACCCGGGGGGGGAGCTGTTTTTT
CDR3 protein: CASSLDPGGELFF

V gene: TRBV7-6
J gene: TRBJ1-5
D gene: NA
CDR3 length: 20
clone size: few
CDR3 DNA: TGTGCCAGCAGCCCCCTCGGGGATGGGGGCGGCCTTAATAGCAATCAGCCCCAGCATTTT
CDR3 protein: CASSPLGDGGGLNSNQPQHF

V gene: TRBV3-1
J gene: TRBJ1-3
D gene: NA
CDR3 length: 13
clone size: many
CDR3 DNA: TGTGCCAGCAGCCTAGATGCGGGAAACACCATATATTTT
CDR3 protein: CASSLDAGNTIYF

V gene: TRBV15
J gene: TRBJ2-2
D gene: NA
CDR3 length: 14
clone size: many
CDR3 DNA: TGTGCCACCAGCAGAGATGTGGGGTCCGGGGAGCTGTTTTTT
CDR3 protein: CATSRDVGSGELFF

V gene: TRBV6-6
J gene: TRBJ2-2
D gene: NA
CDR3 length: 13
clone size: many
CDR3 DNA: TGTGCCAGCAGTCCCGGCGGCACCGGGGAGCTGTTTTTT
CDR3 protein: CASSPGGTGELFF

V gene: TRBV5-5
J gene: TRBJ1-2
D gene: TRBD1
CDR3 length: 14
clone size: many
CDR3 DNA: TGTGCCAGCAGCTTGCCCGGGGACAGCTATGGCTACACCTTC
CDR3 protein: CASSLPGDSYGYTF

V gene: TRBV25-1
J gene: TRBJ1-1
D gene: TRBD1
CDR3 length: 18
clone size: many
CDR3 DNA: TGTGCCAGCAGTGAATTTGGGGGGACAGGGGGCTGGAACACTGAAGCTTTCTTT
CDR3 protein: CASSEFGGTGGWNTEAFF

V gene: TRBV2
J gene: TRBJ1-5
D gene: NA
CDR3 length: 14
clone size: many
CDR3 DNA: TGTGCCAGCAGTCCTGAGGCTGGGGATCAGCCCCAGCATTTT
CDR3 protein: CASSPEAGDQPQHF

V gene: TRBV20-1
J gene: TRBJ1-2
D gene: TRBD1
CDR3 length: 14
clone size: many
CDR3 DNA: TGCAGTGCTAGAATTACAGGGGCTTACTATGGCTACACCTTC
CDR3 protein: CSARITGAYYGYTF

V gene: TRBV6-6
J gene: TRBJ1-6
D gene: NA
CDR3 length: 13
clone size: many
CDR3 DNA: TGTGCCGTAGGGCAGTCATATAATTCACCCCTCCACTTT
CDR3 protein: CAVGQSYNSPLHF

V gene: TRBV6-4
J gene: TRBJ1-5
D gene: NA
CDR3 length: 15
clone size: medium-sized
CDR3 DNA: TGTGCCAGCAGTGACTTGGTATTTTGCAATCAGCCCCAGCATTTT
CDR3 protein: CASSDLVFCNQPQHF

V gene: TRBV6-1
J gene: TRBJ2-7
D gene: NA
CDR3 length: 14
clone size: many
CDR3 DNA: TGTGCCAGCAGAAACGGGGCAAACCACTACGAGCAGTACTTC
CDR3 protein: CASRNGANHYEQYF

V gene: TRBV7-2
J gene: TRBJ2-3
D gene: NA
CDR3 length: 14
clone size: many
CDR3 DNA: TGTGCCAGCAGCTTGACGACAGGTCCAGATACGCAGTATTTT
CDR3 protein: CASSLTTGPDTQYF

V gene: TRBV7-2
J gene: TRBJ2-5
D gene: NA
CDR3 length: 14
clone size: many
CDR3 DNA: TGTGCCAGCAGCTTATGGCTAGCCCAAGAGACCCAGTACTTC
CDR3 protein: CASSLWLAQETQYF

V gene: TRBV24-1
J gene: TRBJ2-2
D gene: NA
CDR3 length: 15
clone size: many
CDR3 DNA: TGTGCCACCAGTGACTCCGTACAGGGAACCGGGGAGCTGTTTTTT
CDR3 protein: CATSDSVQGTGELFF

V gene: TRBV6-5
J gene: TRBJ1-5
D gene: NA
CDR3 length: 13
clone size: many
CDR3 DNA: TGTGCCAGCAGATTCGACGGTAATCAGCCCCAGCATTTT
CDR3 protein: CASRFDGNQPQHF

V gene: TRBV10-2
J gene: TRBJ2-5
D gene: TRBD2
CDR3 length: 16
clone size: many
CDR3 DNA: TGCGCCAGCCGGGGACTAGCGGGGGGGCTTGCGGCGACCCAGTACTTC
CDR3 protein: CASRGLAGGLAATQYF

V gene: TRBV29-1
J gene: TRBJ2-2
D gene: NA
CDR3 length: 13
clone size: many
CDR3 DNA: TGCAGCGTTGAATCGGGGTTCACCGGGGAGCTGTTTTTT
CDR3 protein: CSVESGFTGELFF

V gene: TRBV10-3
J gene: TRBJ2-5
D gene: NA
CDR3 length: 15
clone size: many
CDR3 DNA: TGTGCCATCAGTGAGTCGGTAGTCAGAAAAGAGACCCAGTACTTC
CDR3 protein: CAISESVVRKETQYF

V gene: TRBV5-4
J gene: TRBJ2-7
D gene: TRBD2
CDR3 length: 12
clone size: many
CDR3 DNA: TGTGCCAGCAGCATCGACGGGAGGGAGCAGTACTTC
CDR3 protein: CASSIDGREQYF

V gene: TRBV20-1
J gene: TRBJ2-3
D gene: TRBD2
CDR3 length: 12
clone size: many
CDR3 DNA: TGCAGTGCCCGGGGACTAGCGGACACGCAGTATTTT
CDR3 protein: CSARGLADTQYF

V gene: TRBV5-1
J gene: TRBJ2-2
D gene: NA
CDR3 length: 13
clone size: many
CDR3 DNA: TGCGCCAGCAGGGACATGACTGACGGGGAGCTGTTTTTT
CDR3 protein: CASRDMTDGELFF

V gene: TRBV20-1
J gene: TRBJ1-2
D gene: TRBD1
CDR3 length: 14
clone size: many
CDR3 DNA: TGCAGTGCTAGTGATTCAACAGGGGCCTATGGCTACACCTTC
CDR3 protein: CSASDSTGAYGYTF

V gene: TRBV6-5
J gene: TRBJ1-1
D gene: NA
CDR3 length: 16
clone size: many
CDR3 DNA: TGTGCCAGCAGGTTAACCACCTACCCGACGAACACTGAAGCTTTCTTT
CDR3 protein: CASRLTTYPTNTEAFF

V gene: TRBV7-6
J gene: TRBJ2-3
D gene: TRBD1
CDR3 length: 15
clone size: many
CDR3 DNA: TGTGCCAGCAGCCTAACAGGGGGGTCGATGGATACGCAGTATTTT
CDR3 protein: CASSLTGGSMDTQYF

V gene: TRBV7-9
J gene: TRBJ1-6
D gene: TRBD1
CDR3 length: 15
clone size: many
CDR3 DNA: TGTGCCAGCAGCTTCTCAAACAACAGGGGCTCACCCCTCCACTTT
CDR3 protein: CASSFSNNRGSPLHF

V gene: TRBV20-1
J gene: TRBJ1-2
D gene: NA
CDR3 length: 12
clone size: many
CDR3 DNA: TGCAGTGCTAGCGGTCCGGTCTATGGCTACACCTTC
CDR3 protein: CSASGPVYGYTF

V gene: TRBV4-2
J gene: TRBJ1-2
D gene: NA
CDR3 length: 14
clone size: many
CDR3 DNA: TGTGCCAGCAGCCAAGAGGGGGCGCGGTTTGGCTACACCTTC
CDR3 protein: CASSQEGARFGYTF

V gene: TRBV20-1
J gene: TRBJ2-1
D gene: TRBD2
CDR3 length: 14
clone size: many
CDR3 DNA: TGCAGTGCGAACCTAGCGGGGGGGCCCGGGGAGCAGTTCTTC
CDR3 protein: CSANLAGGPGEQFF

V gene: TRBV4-1
J gene: TRBJ1-5
D gene: TRBD1
CDR3 length: 17
clone size: NA
CDR3 DNA: TGCGCCAGCAGCCAGGCCACAGGGGGGACCAGTCAACGGCCCCAGCATTTT
CDR3 protein: CASSQATGGTSQRPQHF

V gene: TRBV5-1
J gene: TRBJ2-7
D gene: TRBD1
CDR3 length: 15
clone size: many
CDR3 DNA: TGCGCCAGCAGCCCGACCGGGACAGCGTTATTCGAGGAGTACTTC
CDR3 protein: CASSPTGTALFEEYF